This T cell receptor beta chain was sequenced in a study of radiotherapy plus CTLA-4 blockade in lung cancer. Study background: In approximately 17% of patients, objective responses were seen; approximately 31% had disease control.

Regarding the study as a whole: With interferon-beta, early dynamics of blood T cell clones were reported to best predict response. After radiotherapy and ipilimumab, tumor-derived clones expanded in peripheral blood.

Germline CDR1 SEHNR, CDR2 FQNEAQ (reference sequence). Trimming took 2 bases from V and 5 from J; bases not matched to a gene: 5. The CDR3 runs 15 residues. In the case of this clone: Its antigen remains unknown.

People whose metastatic non-small-cell lung cancer was chemo-refractory got focal radiation along with CTLA-4 blockade by ipilimumab. The assay was immunoSEQ multiplex PCR, and TCRdb's table has in-frame clones only and misses some. Here the sample spans over 100,000 clones, roughly 80% being singletons. The sequence was collected from a human donor with non-small cell lung cancer that progressed on radiotherapy plus ipilimumab. Some clones in this sample may be carry-over from other donors' samples. This chain connects TRBV7-9 to TRBJ2-1; 8 bases are a match to TRBD2. The material was peripheral blood, obtained from a patient treated with radiotherapy plus ipilimumab. The CDR3 DNA follows: TGTGCCAGCAGCTTAAGCGGGGGCCAAAACAATGAGCAGTTCTTC. It translates to CASSLSGGQNNEQFF.